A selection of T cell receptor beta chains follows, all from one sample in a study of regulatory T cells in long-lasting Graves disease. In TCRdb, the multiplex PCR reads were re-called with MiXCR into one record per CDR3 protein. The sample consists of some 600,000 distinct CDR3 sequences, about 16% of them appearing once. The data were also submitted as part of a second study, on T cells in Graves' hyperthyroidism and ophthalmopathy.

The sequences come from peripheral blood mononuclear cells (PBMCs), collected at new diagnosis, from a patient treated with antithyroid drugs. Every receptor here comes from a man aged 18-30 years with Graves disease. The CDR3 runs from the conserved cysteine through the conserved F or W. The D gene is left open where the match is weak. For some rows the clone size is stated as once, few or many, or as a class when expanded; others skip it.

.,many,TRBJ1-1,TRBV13,TGTGCCAGCAGCTTAGGGGACGCGAACACTGAAGCTTTCTTT,CASSLGDANTEAFF
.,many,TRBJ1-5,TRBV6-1,TGTGCCAGCAGTCCGGCAGGCAGTAGCAATCAGCCCCAGCATTTT,CASSPAGSSNQPQHF
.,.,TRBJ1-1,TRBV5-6,TGTGCCAGCAGCTTGGGGGACCGTGGTGAAGCTTTCTTT,CASSLGDRGEAFF
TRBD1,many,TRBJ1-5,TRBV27,TGTGCCAGCAGTCCGACAGGGCTGGAGCAGCCCCAGCATTTT,CASSPTGLEQPQHF
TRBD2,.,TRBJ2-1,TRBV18,TGTGCCAGCTCACCATCGGGACTAGCGGGACTCGTGTATAATGAGCAGTTCTTC,CASSPSGLAGLVYNEQFF
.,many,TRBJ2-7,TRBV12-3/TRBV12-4,TGTGCCAGCAGGAAGGCGGGACAGCGCCGTTACGAGCAGTACTTC,CASRKAGQRRYEQYF
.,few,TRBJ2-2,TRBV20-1,TGCAGTGCCCCAACTAGTTACACCGGGGAGCTGTTTTTT,CSAPTSYTGELFF
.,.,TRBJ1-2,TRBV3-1,TGTGCCAGCAGCCAAGTGGTAGGGACTATGGGCTACACCTTC,CASSQVVGTMGYTF
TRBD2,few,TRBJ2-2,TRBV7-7,TGTGCTAGCAGCTTATTGGGAGGGCCTAACACCGGGGAGCTGTTTTTT,CASSLLGGPNTGELFF
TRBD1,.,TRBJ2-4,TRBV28,TGTGCCAGCAGTTTAGAAGGGGGCGCAGACATTCAGTACTTC,CASSLEGGADIQYF
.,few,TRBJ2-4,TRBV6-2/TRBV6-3,TGTGCCAGCAGCCCCGGCGGAGCTCTAGCCAAAAACATTCAGTACTTC,CASSPGGALAKNIQYF
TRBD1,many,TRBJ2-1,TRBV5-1,TGCGCCGGCAGGCCGACCCCGGGACAGGGTAATGAGCAGTTCTTC,CAGRPTPGQGNEQFF
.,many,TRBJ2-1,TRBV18,TGTGCCAGCTCACCCATTGCTTCCGGCAATGAGCAGTTCTTC,CASSPIASGNEQFF
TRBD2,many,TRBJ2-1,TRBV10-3,TGTGCCATCAGTGAGTTGGCTAGCGGGGATAGCGAGCAGTTCTTC,CAISELASGDSEQFF
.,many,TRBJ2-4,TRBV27,TGTGCCAGCAGTCATGTCCGGGACTCGAAAATGGCCCTAGCCAAAAACATTCAGTACTTC,CASSHVRDSKMALAKNIQYF
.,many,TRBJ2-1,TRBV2,TGTGCCAGCCACCGGGACTCCACGTGCCGGTTC,CASHRDSTCRF
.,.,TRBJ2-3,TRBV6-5,TGTGCCAGCAGTTACCCGGCGGGTGGCACAGATACGCAGTATTTT,CASSYPAGGTDTQYF
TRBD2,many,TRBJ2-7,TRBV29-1,TGCAGCGTTGAGGGACTAGCGGGTTCCGACGAGCAGTACTTC,CSVEGLAGSDEQYF
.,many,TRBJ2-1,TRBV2,TGTGCCAGCAGTGAAGTGACGGGGGAACTACATAATGAGCAGTTCTTC,CASSEVTGELHNEQFF
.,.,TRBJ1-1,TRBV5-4,TGTGCCAGCAGTCAGGGCCGGGCCTGGGGCACTGAAGCTTTCTTT,CASSQGRAWGTEAFF
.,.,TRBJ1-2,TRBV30,TGTGCCTGTCAAGTTGGGACGGGAAACAATGGCTACACCTTC,CACQVGTGNNGYTF
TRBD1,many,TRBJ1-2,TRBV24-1,TGTGCCACCAGTGACTTTGGTACAGGGGGCGCGGATGGCTACACCTTC,CATSDFGTGGADGYTF
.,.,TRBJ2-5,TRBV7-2,TGTGCCAGCAGCCCCCCGGGACAGACCCAGTACTTC,CASSPPGQTQYF
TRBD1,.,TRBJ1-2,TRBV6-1,TGTGCCAGCAGTCAGGGACAGGCAATAGGCTATGGCTACACCTTC,CASSQGQAIGYGYTF
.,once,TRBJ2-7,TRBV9,TGTGCCAGCAGCGTAGTCTCTAGACGGGGCCTGGGTCACGAGCAGTACTTC,CASSVVSRRGLGHEQYF
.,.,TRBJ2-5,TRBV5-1,TGCGCCAGCAGCTTGCCGGGCGATGAGACCCAGTACTTC,CASSLPGDETQYF
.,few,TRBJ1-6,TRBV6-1,TGTGCCAGCAGTAACCCCAAGGCCAGGGGTTCGAATTCACCCCTCCACTTT,CASSNPKARGSNSPLHF
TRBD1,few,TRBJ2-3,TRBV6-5,TGTGCCAGCAGTTTTGGACAGGGAACCCCAGATACGCAGTATTTT,CASSFGQGTPDTQYF
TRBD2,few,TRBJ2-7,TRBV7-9,TGTGCCAGCAGCCCAGGGTGGCGGGAGGGTCGAGAGCAGTACTTC,CASSPGWREGREQYF
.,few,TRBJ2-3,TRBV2,TGTGCCAGCGCATGGACGGCGAGCACAGATACGCAGTATTTT,CASAWTASTDTQYF
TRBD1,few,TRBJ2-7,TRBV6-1,TGTGCCAGCAAAAACACAGGGGACTCCTACGAGCAGTACTTC,CASKNTGDSYEQYF
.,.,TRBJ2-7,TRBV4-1,TGCGCCAGCAGCCAAGAAGCAAGCTACGAGCAGTACTTC,CASSQEASYEQYF
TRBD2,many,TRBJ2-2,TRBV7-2,TGTGCCAGCAGCTTAGTAGTAGTAGCGGGAGGAGCAGGGGAGCTGTTTTTT,CASSLVVVAGGAGELFF
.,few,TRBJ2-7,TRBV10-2,TGCGCCAGCAGTGAGAGTGGAAAATCTGGCACGTACTTC,CASSESGKSGTYF
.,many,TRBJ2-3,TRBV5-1,TGCGCCAGCAGCTTTCGACAGGGAGGTTCGCCCACAGATACGCAGTATTTT,CASSFRQGGSPTDTQYF
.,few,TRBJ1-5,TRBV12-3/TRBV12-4,TGTGCCAGCAGCCCAGGGTTTCAGCCCCAGCATTTT,CASSPGFQPQHF
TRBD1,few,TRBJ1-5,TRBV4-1,TGCGCCAGCAGCCAACCAGGGGGAAGGGAGAGCAATCAGCCCCAGCATTTT,CASSQPGGRESNQPQHF
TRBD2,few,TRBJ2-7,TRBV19,TGTGCCAGTAGCTATGCAGAAGCGGGAGGAGGGTCCTACGAGCAGTACTTC,CASSYAEAGGGSYEQYF
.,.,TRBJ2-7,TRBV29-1,TGCAGCGTCCGACCCTTTGTTGGCTACGAGCAGTACTTC,CSVRPFVGYEQYF
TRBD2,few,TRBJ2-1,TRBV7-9,TGTGCCAGCAGACCGACTAGCGGGAGCTCCTACAATGAGCAGTTCTTC,CASRPTSGSSYNEQFF
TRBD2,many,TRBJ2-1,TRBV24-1,TGTGCCACCAGTGATCCGACTAGCGGGAGCACCTACAATGAGCAGTTCTTC,CATSDPTSGSTYNEQFF
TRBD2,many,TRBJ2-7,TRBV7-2,TGTGCCAGCAGCTCACTAGGACTAGCGGGAGGGTACGAGCAGTACTTC,CASSSLGLAGGYEQYF
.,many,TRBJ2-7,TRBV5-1,TGCGCCAGCAGCTCCCCGGAACAAGCCACCACCTCTCGATACGAGCAGTACTTC,CASSSPEQATTSRYEQYF
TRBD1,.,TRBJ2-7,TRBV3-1,TGTGCCAGCAGCCAGAACGCACAGGGGAGACACGAGCAGTACTTC,CASSQNAQGRHEQYF
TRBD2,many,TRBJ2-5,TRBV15,TGTGCCACCAGCAGGCCGGGACTAGCGGGAGAAGAGACCCAGTACTTC,CATSRPGLAGEETQYF
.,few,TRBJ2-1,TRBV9,TGTGCCAGCAGCGTAGAAGCGAGTAGGAGATACAATGAGCAGTTCTTC,CASSVEASRRYNEQFF
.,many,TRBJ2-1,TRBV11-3,TGTGCCAGCAGCCAAGGGACGTCGGGTGAGCAGTTCTTC,CASSQGTSGEQFF
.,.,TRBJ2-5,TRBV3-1,TGTGCCAGCAGCCAAGGAGGGACTCAAGAGACCCAGTACTTC,CASSQGGTQETQYF
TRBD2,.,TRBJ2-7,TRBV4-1,TGCGCCAGCAGCCAAAGCACGACTAGCGGGGGCTCCTACGAGCAGTACTTC,CASSQSTTSGGSYEQYF
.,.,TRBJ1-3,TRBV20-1,TGCAGTGCTAGTTACACCTTCTCTGGAAACACCATATATTTT,CSASYTFSGNTIYF
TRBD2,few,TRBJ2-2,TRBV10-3,TGTGCCATCAGTGACGGGGGGGCTGGCACCGGGGAGCTGTTTTTT,CAISDGGAGTGELFF
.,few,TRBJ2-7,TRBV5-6,TGTGCCAGCAGCCCCCCCCAGGTCTACTCCTACGAGCAGTACTTC,CASSPPQVYSYEQYF
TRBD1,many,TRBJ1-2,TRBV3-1,TGTGCCAGCAGCCTCGACAGGGAATCGGTCTATGGCTACACCTTC,CASSLDRESVYGYTF
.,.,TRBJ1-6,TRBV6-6,TGTGCCAGCAGTTACTCGAGAGCGGGTTCCTATAATTCACCCCTCCACTTT,CASSYSRAGSYNSPLHF
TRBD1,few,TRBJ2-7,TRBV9,TGTACCAGCAGCGAACAGGGGGTCGCCGGCTACGAGCAGTACTTC,CTSSEQGVAGYEQYF